These T cell receptor beta chains were read from a single sample in a study of cytomegalovirus exposure and HLA in healthy donors. Some clones are missing from TCRdb's copy, which holds only in-frame ones; the method was immunoSEQ multiplex PCR. Here the sample spans 130,000 to 150,000 clones, 60% to 80% being singletons. The sequencing input was PBMCs. These receptors were collected from a woman aged 40 to 50 in good health and CMV-seropositive. Both conserved end residues are part of each CDR3. The D gene is left open where the match is weak. Size is omitted from some rows. Given values are once, few, many or a class for expanded clones.

- TRBJ2-2 TRBV9 TRBD2 TGTGCCAGCAGCGTAGGTGGTAGCGGGGGTTCGGGGGAGCTGTTTTTT CASSVGGSGGSGELFF
- TRBJ2-3 TRBV6-5 - TGTGCCAGCAGTTACCTGGGCGGGGGCTTCACAGATACGCAGTATTTT CASSYLGGGFTDTQYF
- TRBJ1-2 TRBV5-4 - TGTGCCAGCAACCAGCAGGGGTCGTATGGCTACACCTTC CASNQQGSYGYTF
- TRBJ2-5 TRBV5-6 TRBD1 TGTGCCAGCACCCGGGACAGGAGTGAAAGAGAGCAGTACTTC CASTRDRSEREQYF
once TRBJ1-2 TRBV19 - TGTGCCACCAAAGGCGGTGGTAGGTATGGCTACACCTTC CATKGGGRYGYTF
- TRBJ1-5 TRBV6-6 - TGTGCCAGCAGTACCCCGACAGAATATAGCAATCAGCCCCAGCATTTT CASSTPTEYSNQPQHF
few TRBJ1-5 TRBV25-1 - TGTGCCAGCAGTGAATCAGGAAGGGGAAGGGGCAATCAGCCCCAGCATTTT CASSESGRGRGNQPQHF
- TRBJ2-7 TRBV28 - TGTGCCAGCAAGGGACTCTACGAGCAGTACTTC CASKGLYEQYF
- TRBJ2-3 TRBV7-3 - TGTGCCAGCAGCTCCCGCGGATACACAGATACGCAGTATTTT CASSSRGYTDTQYF
once TRBJ1-1 TRBV6-1 TRBD1 TGTGCCAGCGTTGCCAGGACAGGGAACACTGAAGCTTTCTTT CASVARTGNTEAFF
- TRBJ2-7 TRBV28 TRBD1 TGTGCCAGCAGTTCTCTGGGACAGGGGTCCGAGCAGTACTTC CASSSLGQGSEQYF
- TRBJ2-1 TRBV9 - TGTGCCAGCAGCGCCAGGGGTTCCGGTGAGCAGTTCTTC CASSARGSGEQFF
- TRBJ1-2 TRBV5-6 TRBD1 TGTGCCAGCAGCCAGACAGGGGTAAACTATGGCTACACCTTC CASSQTGVNYGYTF
- TRBJ2-7 TRBV14 - TGTGCCAGCAGAGACAGTCAGACCACCCCCTACGAGCAGTACTTC CASRDSQTTPYEQYF
- TRBJ1-2 TRBV2 TRBD1 TGTGCCAGCAGTGAAGCGGGACAGTCCTATGGCTACACCTTC CASSEAGQSYGYTF
- TRBJ1-6 TRBV28 - TGTGCCAGCAGTCCCATCCTATATAATTCACCCCTCCACTTT CASSPILYNSPLHF
few TRBJ2-1 TRBV6-5 TRBD1 TGTGCCAGCAGAAGCAGGGGGCACAATGAGCAGTTCTTC CASRSRGHNEQFF
- TRBJ2-3 TRBV10-1 TRBD2 TGCGCCAGCAGTGACTCCCTAGCGGGGACGCAGTATTTT CASSDSLAGTQYF
- TRBJ1-3 TRBV7-2 - TGTGCCAGCAGCTCCAGCTGGGGGGTTGGAAACACCATATATTTT CASSSSWGVGNTIYF
- TRBJ2-2 TRBV28 TRBD2 TGTGCCAGCAGTCCTCGGACTAGGTACGGGGAGCTGTTTTTT CASSPRTRYGELFF
- TRBJ1-3 TRBV9 - TGTGCCAGCAGCGAAGATTTTATATGGGGGGGTACTGGAAACACCATATATTTT CASSEDFIWGGTGNTIYF
- TRBJ2-5 TRBV28 TRBD1 TGTGCCAGCAGAAAGACAGGGGCCGAGACCCAGTACTTC CASRKTGAETQYF
- TRBJ1-3 TRBV19 - TGTGCCAGTAGTATAACTTTCTCTGGAAACACCATATATTTT CASSITFSGNTIYF
- TRBJ2-6 TRBV2 TRBD1 TGTGCCAGCAGTTTTGGACAGGGCAGGGGCGTAACTGGGGCCAACGTCCTGACTTTC CASSFGQGRGVTGANVLTF
- TRBJ2-1 TRBV11-2 TRBD2 TGTGCCAGCGCTCCCAGCGGGGGGGCCTACAATGAGCAGTTCTTC CASAPSGGAYNEQFF
once TRBJ1-1 TRBV11-2 - TGTGCCAGCAGCCCCAGGGGCGTAGGGATTGAAGCTTTCTTT CASSPRGVGIEAFF
- TRBJ2-7 TRBV6-5 TRBD1 TGTGCCAGCAGTACAGGGGTCCAGTCCTACGAGCAGTACTTC CASSTGVQSYEQYF
once TRBJ2-1 TRBV28 - TGTGCCAGCAGTTTTAAGGGCAGGGATTACAATGAGCAGTTCTTC CASSFKGRDYNEQFF
- TRBJ2-7 TRBV5-6 TRBD2 TGTGCCAGCGGGTTCGGGGGGGTTCTCGAGCAGTACTTC CASGFGGVLEQYF
- TRBJ1-1 TRBV5-1 TRBD1 TGCGCCAGCAGGCCACAGGGGATGAACACTGAAGCTTTCTTT CASRPQGMNTEAFF
few TRBJ2-7 TRBV10-2 - TGCGCCAGCAAAGAAGGCTGGGCGTTCTACGAGCAGTACTTC CASKEGWAFYEQYF
- TRBJ1-3 TRBV5-1 - TGCGCCAGCAGCGCTGGGAGCTCTGGAAACACCATATATTTT CASSAGSSGNTIYF
- TRBJ1-1 TRBV18 TRBD1 TGTGCCAGCTCACCCGGAGGGGGCGCAGGCACTGAAGCTTTCTTT CASSPGGGAGTEAFF
- TRBJ2-1 TRBV5-4 TRBD2 TGTGCCAGCAGCCCGGCGCGGCTAGCGGGGGGCAGCACCTACAATGAGCAGTTCTTC CASSPARLAGGSTYNEQFF
- TRBJ1-2 TRBV2 TRBD1 TGTGCCAGCAGTACCGACAGGGGTAAAGGCTATGGCTACACCTTC CASSTDRGKGYGYTF
few TRBJ2-3 TRBV7-3 TRBD2 TGTGCCAGCAGCTCGAGCGGGGGGGCCACAGATACGCAGTATTTT CASSSSGGATDTQYF
- TRBJ1-1 TRBV5-1 - TGCGCCAGCAGCTTGATTTTGGGAGGTTCGACTGAAGCTTTCTTT CASSLILGGSTEAFF
- TRBJ2-2 TRBV6-1 - TGTGCCAGCCGGTTACGCGCGTCGAACACCGGGGAGCTGTTTTTT CASRLRASNTGELFF
- TRBJ2-1 TRBV7-3 TRBD2 TGTGCCAGCAGCTACCAGAGCGGGGGAGTCCCAAATGAGCAGTTCTTC CASSYQSGGVPNEQFF
- TRBJ2-5 TRBV27 TRBD2 TGTGCCAGCAGGGGAGGGGCAGGAGATTCCCAAGAGACCCAGTACTTC CASRGGAGDSQETQYF
- TRBJ1-3 TRBV7-9 - TGTGCCAGCAGCCGAGGCTCTGGAAACACCATATATTTT CASSRGSGNTIYF
- TRBJ2-7 TRBV5-6 TRBD1 TGTGCCAGCAGTGGACAGGGAAGGACCTACGAGCAGTACTTC CASSGQGRTYEQYF
once TRBJ2-1 TRBV18 - TGTGCCAGCTCCCCGACAAGGACAACCTCTGGTGAGCAGTTCTTC CASSPTRTTSGEQFF
- TRBJ2-1 TRBV10-1 TRBD2 TGCGCCAGCAGCGTCGGGGGGGCCGTCGACAATGAGCAGTTCTTC CASSVGGAVDNEQFF
- TRBJ1-6 TRBV7-2 TRBD1 TGTGCCAGCAGCTTATTAGAGCAGGGGGGATCACCCCTCCACTTT CASSLLEQGGSPLHF
- TRBJ1-2 TRBV7-9 - TGTGCCAGCAGCCCGGAGCCCCCCACCTTC CASSPEPPTF
- TRBJ2-7 TRBV29-1 TRBD1 TGCAGCGTTGTGGACAGGGTAGGCTACGAGCAGTACTTC CSVVDRVGYEQYF
- TRBJ2-1 TRBV6-6 - TGTGCCAGCAGTATGAGGTCCACCTCCTACAATGAGCAGTTCTTC CASSMRSTSYNEQFF
- TRBJ2-3 TRBV2 - TGTGCCAGCAGGAATAGTCATACGCAGTATTTT CASRNSHTQYF
- TRBJ2-1 TRBV28 - TGTGCCAGCAGCCCTGCACAGCGGGCCGGTATCCTGGATGAGCAGTTCTTC CASSPAQRAGILDEQFF
once TRBJ2-3 TRBV6-6 TRBD2 TGTGCCAGCAGTACCTCCGGGACTAGGGCTACGCAGTATTTT CASSTSGTRATQYF
- TRBJ1-6 TRBV6-1 - TGTGCCAGCAGGAGGGGGAAGGAATATAATTCACCCCTCCACTTT CASRRGKEYNSPLHF
once TRBJ2-1 TRBV7-2 TRBD2 TGTGCCAGCAGCCCGACACGACTAGCGGGGGGGCGAAATGAGCAGTTCTTC CASSPTRLAGGRNEQFF
- TRBJ2-3 TRBV18 - TGTGCCAGCTCAGCTACTGGGGCCCCTAAGGGTACGCAGTATTTT CASSATGAPKGTQYF
few TRBJ1-1 TRBV2 - TGTGCCAGCCAACAGGGTATGAGTGCTGAAGCTTTCTTT CASQQGMSAEAFF
- TRBJ1-1 TRBV5-1 - TGCGCCAGCAGCTTTAGGGGGAACACTGAAGCTTTCTTT CASSFRGNTEAFF